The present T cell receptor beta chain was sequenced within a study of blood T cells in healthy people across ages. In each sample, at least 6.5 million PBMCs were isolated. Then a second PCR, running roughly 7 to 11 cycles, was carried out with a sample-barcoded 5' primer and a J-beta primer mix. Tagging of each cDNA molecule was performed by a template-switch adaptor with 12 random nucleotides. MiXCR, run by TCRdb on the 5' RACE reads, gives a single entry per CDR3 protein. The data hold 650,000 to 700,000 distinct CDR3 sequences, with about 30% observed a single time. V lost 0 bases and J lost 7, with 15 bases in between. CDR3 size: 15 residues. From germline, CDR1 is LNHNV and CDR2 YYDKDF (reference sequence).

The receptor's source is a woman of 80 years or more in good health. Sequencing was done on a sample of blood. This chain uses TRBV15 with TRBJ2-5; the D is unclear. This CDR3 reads CATSRDRSAQRTQYF. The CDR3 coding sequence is TGTGCCACCAGCAGAGATCGGTCGGCCCAAAGGACCCAGTACTTC.